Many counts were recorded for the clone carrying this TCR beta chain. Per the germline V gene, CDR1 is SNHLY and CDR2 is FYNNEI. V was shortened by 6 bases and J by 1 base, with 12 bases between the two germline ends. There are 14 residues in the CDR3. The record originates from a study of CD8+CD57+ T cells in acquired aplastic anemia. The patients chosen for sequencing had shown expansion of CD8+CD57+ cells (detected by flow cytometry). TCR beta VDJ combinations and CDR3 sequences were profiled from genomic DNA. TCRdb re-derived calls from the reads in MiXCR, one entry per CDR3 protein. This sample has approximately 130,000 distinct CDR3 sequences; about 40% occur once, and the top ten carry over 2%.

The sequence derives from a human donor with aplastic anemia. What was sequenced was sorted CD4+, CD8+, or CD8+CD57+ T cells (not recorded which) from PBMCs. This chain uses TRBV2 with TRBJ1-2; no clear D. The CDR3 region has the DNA TGTGCCAGCAGAGGGATACTAGATAACTATGGCTACACCTTC. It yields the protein CASRGILDNYGYTF. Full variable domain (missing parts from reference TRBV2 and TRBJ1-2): EPEVTQTPSHQVTQMGQEVILRCVPISNHLYFYWYRQILGQKVEFLVSFYNNEISEKSEIFDDQFSVERPDGSNFTLKIRSTKLEDSAMYFCASRGILDNYGYTFGSGTRLTVV.